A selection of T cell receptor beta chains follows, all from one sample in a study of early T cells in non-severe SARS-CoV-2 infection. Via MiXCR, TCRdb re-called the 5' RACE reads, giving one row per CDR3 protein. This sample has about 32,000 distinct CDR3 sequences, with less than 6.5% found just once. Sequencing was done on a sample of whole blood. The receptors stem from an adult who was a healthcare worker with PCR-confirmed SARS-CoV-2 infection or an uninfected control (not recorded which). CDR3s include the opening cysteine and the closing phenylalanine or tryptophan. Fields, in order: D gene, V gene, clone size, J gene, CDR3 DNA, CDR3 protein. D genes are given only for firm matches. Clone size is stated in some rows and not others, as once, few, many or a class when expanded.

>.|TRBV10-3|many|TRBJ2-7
TGTGCCATCAGTGATGGTACAGGGATGACTAGAGAGCAGTACTTC
CAISDGTGMTREQYF
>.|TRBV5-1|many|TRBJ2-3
TGCGCCAGCGGCCCTCAAGTTAACACAGATACGCAGTATTTT
CASGPQVNTDTQYF
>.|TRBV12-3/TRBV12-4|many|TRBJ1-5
TGTGCCAGCAGCCCCACTCGGAGCAATCAGCCCCAGCATTTT
CASSPTRSNQPQHF
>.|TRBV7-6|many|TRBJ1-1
TGTGCCAGCAGCTTAGAGCACTCACTTGAAGCTTTCTTT
CASSLEHSLEAFF
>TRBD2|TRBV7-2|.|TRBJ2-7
TGTGCCAGCACAACTAGCGGGGCCTACGAGCAGTACTTC
CASTTSGAYEQYF
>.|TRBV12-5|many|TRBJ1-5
TGTGCTAGTGGTTTGGATAGCAATCAGCCCCAGCATTTT
CASGLDSNQPQHF
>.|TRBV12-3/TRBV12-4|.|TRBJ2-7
TGTGCCAGCAGGATACACCACTACGAGCAGTACTTC
CASRIHHYEQYF
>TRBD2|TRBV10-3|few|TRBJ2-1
TGTGCCACCGGGACTAGCGGGAACACCTACAATGAGCAGTTCTTC
CATGTSGNTYNEQFF
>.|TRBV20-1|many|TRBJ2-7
TGCAGTGCTAGGGGCCAGCGGACTGACTACGAGCAGTACTTC
CSARGQRTDYEQYF
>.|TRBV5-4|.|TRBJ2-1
TGTGCCAGCAGCTCCGATTTTTACAATGAGCAGTTCTTC
CASSSDFYNEQFF
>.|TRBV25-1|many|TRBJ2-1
TGTGCCAGCAGTGAAAGGAGGGGCAATGAGCAGTTCTTC
CASSERRGNEQFF
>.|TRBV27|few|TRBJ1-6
TGTGCCAGCAGTTTAATGGGTAACAATTCACCCCTCCACTTT
CASSLMGNNSPLHF
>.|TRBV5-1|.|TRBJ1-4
TGCGCCAGCAGCTCGGGGGCAGGGGCTGCAACTAATGAAAAACTGTTTTTT
CASSSGAGAATNEKLFF
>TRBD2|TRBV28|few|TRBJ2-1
TGTGCCAGCAGTTTGGGACCAGCGGGAGTTGACCATGAGCAGTTCTTC
CASSLGPAGVDHEQFF
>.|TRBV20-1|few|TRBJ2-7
TGCAGTGCCCCACGTTTGGACTATCTCGCCTACGAGCAGTACTTC
CSAPRLDYLAYEQYF
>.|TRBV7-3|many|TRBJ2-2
TGTGCCAGCAGCTTTGTTGAGAACACCGGGGAGCTGTTTTTT
CASSFVENTGELFF
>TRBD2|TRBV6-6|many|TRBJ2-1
TGTGCCAGCAGTTACCCGGGCGCAGCGGGAGCAGTTGAGCAGTTCTTC
CASSYPGAAGAVEQFF
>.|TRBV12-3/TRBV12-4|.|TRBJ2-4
TGTGCCAGCAGTTTATATACAGAAACCGCCAAAAACATTCAGTACTTC
CASSLYTETAKNIQYF
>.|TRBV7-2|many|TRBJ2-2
TGTGCCAGCAGCTTATTGACAGGGAGGGCCGGGGAGCTGTTTTTT
CASSLLTGRAGELFF
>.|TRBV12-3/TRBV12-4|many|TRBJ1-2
TGTGCCAGCAGTACACCCGCCGGTTGGGGATCGGATGGCTACACCTTC
CASSTPAGWGSDGYTF
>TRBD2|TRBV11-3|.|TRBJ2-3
TGTGCCAGCAGCTCCGGGACTAGCGGGACCGCTAGCACAGATACGCAGTATTTT
CASSSGTSGTASTDTQYF
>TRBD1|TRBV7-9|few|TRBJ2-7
TGTGCCAGCAGCCTGGGACAGCTAGGGCAGTACTTC
CASSLGQLGQYF
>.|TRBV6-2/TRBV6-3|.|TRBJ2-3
TGTGCCAGCACCTACTCGAGGATTACAGATACGCAGTATTTT
CASTYSRITDTQYF
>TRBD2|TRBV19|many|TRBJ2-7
TGTGCCAGTAGTAAGAAGACTAGCGGGGGCTACGAGCAGTACTTC
CASSKKTSGGYEQYF
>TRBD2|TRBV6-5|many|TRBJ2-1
TGTGCCAGCAGTTACCGTCTAGCGGGAGATGAGCAGTTCTTC
CASSYRLAGDEQFF
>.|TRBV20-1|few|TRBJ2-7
TGCAGTGCTAGCGGGCAAACCTACGAGCAGTACTTC
CSASGQTYEQYF
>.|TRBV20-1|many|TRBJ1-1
TGCAGTGCTTCTAGGCTCAGGGGTGGGACTGAAGCTTTCTTT
CSASRLRGGTEAFF
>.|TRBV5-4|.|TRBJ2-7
TGTGCCAGCAGCTTGCCCAGATCCTACGAGCAGTACTTC
CASSLPRSYEQYF
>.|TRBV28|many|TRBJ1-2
TGTGCCATCTCCTGGGGCAACTATGGCTACACCTTC
CAISWGNYGYTF
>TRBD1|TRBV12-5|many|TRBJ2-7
TGTGCTAGTGGTTTGGGTCCCGGGACAGGCTACGAGCAGTACTTC
CASGLGPGTGYEQYF
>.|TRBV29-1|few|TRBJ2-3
TGCAGCGTTAGTCCTGGCACAGATACGCAGTATTTT
CSVSPGTDTQYF
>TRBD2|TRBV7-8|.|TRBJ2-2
TGTGCCAGCAGCTTGGGCGGGAGGGCCGACACCGGGGAGCTGTTTTTT
CASSLGGRADTGELFF
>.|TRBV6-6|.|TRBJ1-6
TGTGCCAGCAGCCGGGACGCGGGGAATTCACCCCTCCACTTT
CASSRDAGNSPLHF
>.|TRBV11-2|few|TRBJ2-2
TGTGCCAGCAGCTTAACCAGGGGGCTGTTTTTT
CASSLTRGLFF
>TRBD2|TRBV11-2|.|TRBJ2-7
TGTGCCAGCCGACGGATAGCGGGAGGTGCCTACGAGCAGTACTTC
CASRRIAGGAYEQYF
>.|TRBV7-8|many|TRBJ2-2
TGTGCCAGCAGAAGGGACTCCCCGAACACCGGGGAGCTGTTTTTT
CASRRDSPNTGELFF
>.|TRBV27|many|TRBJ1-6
TGTGCCAGCAGTTTATCGATCCTGAGCTCCTATAATTCACCCCTCCACTTT
CASSLSILSSYNSPLHF
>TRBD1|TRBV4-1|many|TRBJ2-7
TGCGCCAGCAGCCAGGAGGGGACAGGGCCCTACGAGCAGTACTTC
CASSQEGTGPYEQYF
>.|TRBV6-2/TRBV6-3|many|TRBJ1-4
TGTGCCAGCAGTTACCGGACAGCAACTAATGAAAAACTGTTTTTT
CASSYRTATNEKLFF
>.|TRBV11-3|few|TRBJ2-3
TGTGCCAGCAGCTTAGTGAGTCCGGGCGGGGGCACAGATACGCAGTATTTT
CASSLVSPGGGTDTQYF
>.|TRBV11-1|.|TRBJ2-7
TGTGCCAGCAGCCCAGACAGAGACGAGCAGTACTTC
CASSPDRDEQYF
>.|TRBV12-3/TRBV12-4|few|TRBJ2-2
TGTGCCAGCTCCCCCGGGGAGAACACCGGGGAGCTGTTTTTT
CASSPGENTGELFF
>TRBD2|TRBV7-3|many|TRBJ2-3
TGTGCCAGCAGCCTACTAGCGGGAGGCCCCACAGATACGCAGTATTTT
CASSLLAGGPTDTQYF
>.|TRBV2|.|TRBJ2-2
TGTGCCAGCAACGAAAGGACCGGGGAGCTGTTTTTT
CASNERTGELFF
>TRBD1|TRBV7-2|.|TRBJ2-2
TGTGCCAGCATCCGGGACAGGGCGAACACCGGGGAGCTGTTTTTT
CASIRDRANTGELFF
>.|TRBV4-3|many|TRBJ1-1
TGCGCCAGCAGCCAAGCACTTCGGGCAGTGAGGGACCGGGCAGCCACTGAAGCTTTCTTT
CASSQALRAVRDRAATEAFF
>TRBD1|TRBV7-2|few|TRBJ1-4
TGTGCCAGCAGCACCGGGACAGGGGGGCGATCTAATGAAAAACTGTTTTTT
CASSTGTGGRSNEKLFF
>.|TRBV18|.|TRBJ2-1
TGTGCCAGCTCACCTCCGACTATAGGAGAGCAGTTCTTC
CASSPPTIGEQFF
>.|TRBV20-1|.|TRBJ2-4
TGCAGTGCTAGATGGGAAGCCAAAAACATTCAGTACTTC
CSARWEAKNIQYF
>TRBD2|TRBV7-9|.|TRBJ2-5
TGTGCCAGCAGCTTAGGACTAGCGGGAGAGACCCAGTACTTC
CASSLGLAGETQYF
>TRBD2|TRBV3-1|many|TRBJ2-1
TGTGCCAGCAGCCATAGGAAGCTAGCGGGAGGTTATGAGCAGTTCTTC
CASSHRKLAGGYEQFF
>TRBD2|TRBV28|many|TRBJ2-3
TGTGCCAGCACCACGAGCGGGAGTCGAGGAGATACGCAGTATTTT
CASTTSGSRGDTQYF
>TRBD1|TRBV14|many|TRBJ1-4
TGTGCCAGCAGCCAAGATCGCGAAGGGGGCGTGTATGAAAAACTGTTTTTT
CASSQDREGGVYEKLFF
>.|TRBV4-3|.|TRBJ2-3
TGCGCCAGCAGCCAATCCGGCCGGGGAGGCACAGATACGCAGTATTTT
CASSQSGRGGTDTQYF
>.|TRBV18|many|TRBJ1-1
TGTGCCAGCTCACCACGCCGACTCCTGAACACTGAAGCTTTCTTT
CASSPRRLLNTEAFF
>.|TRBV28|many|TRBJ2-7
TGTGCCAGCAGTTTATATAGGCGCGAGCAGTACTTC
CASSLYRREQYF
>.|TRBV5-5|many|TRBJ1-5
TGTGCCAGCAGCACCCTCCCGACGGAAAGTCAGCCCCAGCATTTT
CASSTLPTESQPQHF
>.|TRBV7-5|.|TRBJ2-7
.
CISVSEAQRGRAYEQYF
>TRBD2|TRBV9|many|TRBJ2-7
TGTGCCAGCTGGGGGACTAGCGGGAGAAATCAAGTGCGTTACGAGCAGTACTTC
CASWGTSGRNQVRYEQYF
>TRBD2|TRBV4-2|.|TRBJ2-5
TGTGCCAGCAGCCAAGAACTAGCGGGAGGATCGGAGACCCAGTACTTC
CASSQELAGGSETQYF